These T cell receptor beta chains were read from a single sample in a study of cytomegalovirus exposure and HLA in healthy donors. Clones were read by immunoSEQ multiplex PCR, and TCRdb kept only the in-frame ones, dropping some. The table records 110,000 or so clones, more than 80% of them present only once. Sequencing input: PBMCs. The receptor source for this set is a man aged 40-55 years in good health and CMV-seronegative. CDR3s include the opening cysteine and the closing phenylalanine or tryptophan. D genes are given only for firm matches. Clone sizes are given selectively: once, few, many, or a class where the clone is expanded.

abundance	j_gene	v_gene	d_gene	CDR3aa	CDR3nt
few	TRBJ2-7	TRBV18	TRBD1	CASSPIPGQSVYEQYF	TGTGCCAGCTCACCTATACCGGGACAGTCGGTTTACGAGCAGTACTTC
NA	TRBJ2-7	TRBV12-5	TRBD1	CASGLSGQGGSYEQYF	TGTGCTAGTGGTTTGTCCGGACAGGGAGGCTCCTACGAGCAGTACTTC
few	TRBJ2-6	TRBV19	NA	CASSIGGIGANGLTF	TGTGCCAGTAGTATAGGGGGCATTGGGGCCAACGGCCTGACTTTC
NA	TRBJ2-1	TRBV5-4	NA	CASTLRTSSYNEQFF	TGTGCCAGCACCCTACGCACTAGCTCCTACAATGAGCAGTTCTTC
NA	TRBJ2-3	TRBV18	TRBD2	CASSPISSGGASPRTQYF	TGTGCCAGCTCACCCATATCTAGCGGGGGGGCCTCTCCGAGGACGCAGTATTTT
NA	TRBJ2-2	TRBV9	TRBD2	CASSVLAGGYTGELFF	TGTGCCAGCAGCGTACTAGCGGGGGGGTATACCGGGGAGCTGTTTTTT
few	TRBJ1-5	TRBV29-1	NA	CSVAQGPDQPQHF	TGCAGCGTTGCACAGGGACCGGATCAGCCCCAGCATTTT
NA	TRBJ2-3	TRBV4-3	TRBD2	CASSQGSGGADTQYF	TGCGCCAGCAGCCAAGGAAGCGGGGGGGCAGATACGCAGTATTTT
NA	TRBJ1-5	TRBV2	NA	CASRRGQPQHF	TGTGCCAGCAGACGCGGTCAGCCCCAGCATTTT
NA	TRBJ2-1	TRBV7-2	TRBD2	CASTKLSGSNEQFF	TGTGCCAGCACCAAACTTAGCGGGAGCAATGAGCAGTTCTTC
NA	TRBJ1-1	TRBV7-2	NA	CASSFSRAEAFF	TGTGCCAGCAGCTTTTCCAGGGCTGAAGCTTTCTTT
once	TRBJ1-1	TRBV7-8	NA	CASTAETRAFF	TGTGCCAGCACCGCCGAGACAAGAGCTTTCTTT
NA	TRBJ2-5	TRBV19	NA	CASSIRETQYF	TGTGCCAGTAGTATACGGGAGACCCAGTACTTC
once	TRBJ2-7	TRBV28	NA	CASIRFQGGTYEQYF	TGTGCCAGCATTAGGTTCCAAGGCGGAACCTACGAGCAGTACTTC
medium-sized	TRBJ2-5	TRBV5-6	TRBD1	CASSFTGTGAQETQYF	TGTGCCAGCAGCTTCACCGGGACAGGGGCGCAAGAGACCCAGTACTTC
NA	TRBJ2-3	TRBV5-4	TRBD2	CASSLRREGQSDTQYF	TGTGCCAGCAGCTTGCGGCGGGAGGGCCAATCAGATACGCAGTATTTT
few	TRBJ1-2	TRBV29-1	TRBD1	CSARTGLNYGYTF	TGCAGCGCTAGGACAGGGTTGAACTATGGCTACACCTTC
NA	TRBJ1-1	TRBV27	NA	CASSEGQNTEAFF	TGTGCCAGCAGTGAGGGACAAAACACTGAAGCTTTCTTT
NA	TRBJ1-3	TRBV5-6	NA	CASREYGNTIYF	TGTGCCAGCAGAGAGTATGGAAACACCATATATTTT
NA	TRBJ1-6	TRBV6-1	TRBD1	CASNIGQGNNSPLHF	TGTGCCAGCAACATTGGACAGGGGAACAATTCACCCCTCCACTTT
NA	TRBJ2-1	TRBV4-1	TRBD2	CASSHTAGVRYNEQFF	TGCGCCAGCAGCCATACCGCGGGGGTTCGCTACAATGAGCAGTTCTTC
few	TRBJ2-1	TRBV4-2	TRBD2	CASSQETSGTSTDEQFF	TGTGCCAGCAGCCAAGAAACCTCCGGGACTAGCACCGATGAGCAGTTCTTC
once	TRBJ1-2	TRBV25-1	NA	CASSEARSYGYTF	TGTGCCAGCAGTGAAGCCCGCAGCTATGGCTACACCTTC
NA	TRBJ2-7	TRBV7-9	TRBD1	CASSINPGQGARSYEQYF	TGTGCCAGCAGCATCAACCCGGGACAGGGGGCAAGATCGTACGAGCAGTACTTC
NA	TRBJ2-3	TRBV29-1	NA	CSVLGGPETDTQYF	TGCAGCGTCCTCGGGGGACCGGAGACAGATACGCAGTATTTT
NA	TRBJ2-7	TRBV28	NA	CASSLEVPYEQYF	TGTGCCAGCAGTTTGGAGGTTCCCTACGAGCAGTACTTC
NA	TRBJ1-5	TRBV27	TRBD1	CASRVQGDSNQPQHF	TGTGCCAGCAGGGTCCAGGGGGATAGCAATCAGCCCCAGCATTTT
NA	TRBJ2-5	TRBV10-1	NA	CASSEGQQETQYF	TGCGCCAGCAGTGAGGGACAGCAAGAGACCCAGTACTTC
NA	TRBJ2-7	TRBV6-6	NA	CASSYFVSISYEQYF	TGTGCCAGCAGTTACTTCGTGAGTATCTCCTACGAGCAGTACTTC
NA	TRBJ1-1	TRBV9	NA	CASSVGQTTEAFF	TGTGCCAGCAGCGTAGGACAGACGACTGAAGCTTTCTTT
NA	TRBJ2-7	TRBV6-5	TRBD2	CASSSGTSLYEQYF	TGTGCCAGCAGTTCCGGGACTAGCCTCTACGAGCAGTACTTC
NA	TRBJ1-1	TRBV27	NA	CASMRAGRVNTEAFF	TGTGCCAGCATGAGGGCCGGACGGGTGAACACTGAAGCTTTCTTT
NA	TRBJ2-4	TRBV19	TRBD2	CASSIVSSGKNIQYF	TGTGCCAGTAGTATAGTAAGTAGCGGGAAAAACATTCAGTACTTC
NA	TRBJ1-6	TRBV27	TRBD1	CASKVQGGNSPLHF	TGTGCCAGCAAGGTACAGGGGGGTAATTCACCCCTCCACTTT
NA	TRBJ2-6	TRBV28	TRBD1	CASRPTGPGANGLTF	TGTGCCAGCAGGCCGACAGGGCCTGGGGCCAACGGCCTGACTTTC
NA	TRBJ1-2	TRBV5-1	NA	CASSATDSYGYTF	TGCGCCAGCAGCGCGACGGACAGCTATGGCTACACCTTC
NA	TRBJ2-7	TRBV7-2	TRBD2	CASSVLAGGNYEQYF	TGTGCCAGCAGCGTCCTAGCGGGGGGAAATTACGAGCAGTACTTC
NA	TRBJ2-5	TRBV4-3	NA	CASSQDLKQETQYF	TGCGCCAGCAGCCAAGATCTTAAACAAGAGACCCAGTACTTC
NA	TRBJ2-7	TRBV5-1	TRBD1	CASSLSGTGLYEQYF	TGCGCCAGCAGCCTTTCCGGGACAGGGCTTTACGAGCAGTACTTC
once	TRBJ2-7	TRBV5-8	NA	CASSFHGWVGSSYEQYF	TGTGCCAGCAGCTTCCATGGTTGGGTCGGGAGCTCCTACGAGCAGTACTTC
NA	TRBJ2-3	TRBV5-1	NA	CASSPRGLLRSSTDTQYF	TGCGCCAGCAGCCCCCGCGGACTCTTACGATCTAGCACAGATACGCAGTATTTT
NA	TRBJ1-1	TRBV7-8	TRBD1	CASSHNRGEKNTEAFF	TGTGCCAGCAGCCACAACAGGGGTGAGAAGAACACTGAAGCTTTCTTT
NA	TRBJ2-4	TRBV9	TRBD1	CASSVSAQAGTGKETDIQYF	TGTGCCAGCAGCGTTTCCGCGCAAGCCGGGACAGGGAAGGAAACCGACATTCAGTACTTC
NA	TRBJ2-7	TRBV15	TRBD1	CATGTGGHEQYF	TGTGCCACCGGGACAGGGGGCCACGAGCAGTACTTC
NA	TRBJ2-7	TRBV29-1	NA	CSVGGVQLYEQYF	TGCAGCGTCGGGGGAGTACAGCTCTACGAGCAGTACTTC
NA	TRBJ1-2	TRBV4-3	TRBD1	CASSPRGQGRSGYTF	TGCGCCAGCAGCCCGCGGGGACAGGGGAGGAGTGGCTACACCTTC
NA	TRBJ2-7	TRBV5-4	TRBD1	CASSLGQGNFYEQYF	TGTGCCAGCAGCCTTGGACAGGGGAATTTCTACGAGCAGTACTTC
NA	TRBJ2-3	TRBV5-6	TRBD2	CASSSLARGRASDTQYF	TGTGCCAGCAGCTCCTTGGCTCGCGGGAGGGCCTCAGATACGCAGTATTTT
once	TRBJ2-5	TRBV2	TRBD1	CASSVRQGRETQYF	TGTGCCAGCAGTGTCCGACAGGGACGAGAGACCCAGTACTTC
NA	TRBJ2-7	TRBV5-6	NA	CASSLSRGEQYF	TGTGCCAGCAGCTTGTCTCGCGGCGAGCAGTACTTC
NA	TRBJ1-5	TRBV19	TRBD1	CAAKTGQNSNQPQHF	TGTGCCGCCAAGACAGGGCAAAATAGCAATCAGCCCCAGCATTTT
NA	TRBJ1-2	TRBV7-2	TRBD1	CASSWGQGEEGYTF	TGTGCCAGCAGCTGGGGGCAGGGGGAGGAAGGCTACACCTTC
NA	TRBJ2-2	TRBV19	NA	CASSMSRNTGELFF	TGTGCCAGTAGTATGTCTCGTAACACCGGGGAGCTGTTTTTT